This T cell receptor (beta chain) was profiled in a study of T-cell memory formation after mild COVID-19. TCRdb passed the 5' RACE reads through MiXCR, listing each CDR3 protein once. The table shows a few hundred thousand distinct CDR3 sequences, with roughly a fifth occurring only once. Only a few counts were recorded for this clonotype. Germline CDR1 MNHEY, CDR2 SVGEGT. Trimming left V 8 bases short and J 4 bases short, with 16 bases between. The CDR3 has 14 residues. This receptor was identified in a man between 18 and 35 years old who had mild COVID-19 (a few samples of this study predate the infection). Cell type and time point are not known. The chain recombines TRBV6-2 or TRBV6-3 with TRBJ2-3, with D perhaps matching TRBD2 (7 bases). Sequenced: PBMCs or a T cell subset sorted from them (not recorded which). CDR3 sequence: CASWRGGAADTQYF. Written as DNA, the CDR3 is TGTGCCAGCTGGCGAGGGGGGGCCGCAGATACGCAGTATTTT.